This T cell receptor (beta chain) was captured in a study of cytomegalovirus exposure and HLA in healthy donors. The PCR made use of 60 Vbeta and 13 Jbeta primers. Some clones are missing from TCRdb's copy, which holds only in-frame ones; the method was immunoSEQ multiplex PCR. This listing includes roughly 54,000 clones. Study-wide points: HLA restriction was apparent for most CMV-associated TCR beta chains in a later analysis. In a later analysis, donors in an Asian-associated ancestry cluster reportedly had fewer N-insertions in productive TCRs than the cohort mean.

Turning to this clone: Its cognate antigen is unknown.

The source is a woman aged 25-40 years in good health and CMV-seropositive. The sequenced material came from PBMCs.

The CDR3 protein is CASSGGQGRNTEAFF. DNA of the CDR3: TGTGCCAGCTCAGGGGGACAGGGTCGCAACACTGAAGCTTTCTTT. The chain links TRBV18 to TRBJ1-1; 9 positions match TRBD1. The trim removed 5 bases at V and 2 bases at J, leaving 6 bases unmatched. Germline values: CDR1 KGHSH, CDR2 LQKENI. The CDR3 is made up of 15 amino acids.